The next 21 T cell receptor beta chains were all read from a single sample in a study of CD8 T cells in ankylosing spondylitis. TCRdb analysed the 5' RACE reads with MiXCR anew, one entry per CDR3 protein. Of 200,000 to 250,000 distinct CDR3 sequences listed, about 17% are singletons. Findings and caveats of the study: One TCR beta motif, made up of roughly 8 highly homologous variants, appeared characteristic of ankylosing spondylitis blood.

Antigen specificity for these receptors is unknown. Material: blood, either unsorted or a sorted T cell fraction (not recorded which). The source is a male donor with ankylosing spondylitis.

V gene TRBV6-5 combines with J gene TRBJ2-2; no reliable D call. V was trimmed by 2 bases and J by 0 bases, leaving 7 bases between them. Germline values: CDR1 MNHEY, CDR2 SVGAGI. This CDR3 is 15 amino acids long. CDR3 DNA sequence: TGTGCCAGCAGTTACGGGGATCCGAACACCGGGGAGCTGTTTTTT. The encoded protein is CASSYGDPNTGELFF.

This chain joins TRBV5-1 and TRBJ2-1; D is ambiguous. CDR1 and CDR2 from the germline V gene are SGHRS and YFSETQ. Between the trimmed V and J ends, which lost 4 bases and 5 bases, there was a span of 7 bases. The CDR3 runs 12 residues. CDR3 amino acids: CASSKDDNEQFF. The DNA of the CDR3 is TGCGCCAGCAGCAAGGACGACAATGAGCAGTTCTTC.

V usage is TRBV21-1 and J usage is TRBJ2-5. TRBV21-1 represents a pseudogene. The CDR3 runs 15 residues. This CDR3 reads CASSKGGRGDETQYF. CDR3 DNA: TGTGCCAGCAGCAAAGGAGGACGAGGAGACGAGACCCAGTACTTC.

This clonotype was seen at least ten times. This chain connects TRBV10-1 to TRBJ1-5; unclear D gene. CDR1 is WNHNN and CDR2 is SYGVQD in the germline V gene (reference sequence). Trimming took off 2 bases at V and 9 bases at J, with 8 bases between the two ends. The CDR3 is 12 residues long. This chain's CDR3 is CASSEGYGPQHF. In DNA form, the CDR3 reads TGCGCCAGCAGTGAGGGATACGGGCCCCAGCATTTT.

This clonotype came up a few times. The gene calls are TRBV20-1 and TRBJ2-1; TRBD2 matches at 11 bases. This CDR3 is built from 15 residues. Germline assignment: CDR1 DFQATT and CDR2 SNEGSKA (reference sequence). The V and J ends lost 5 bases and 3 bases, in that order; junction bases with no gene match: 6. The CDR3 here is CSAAILAGVYNEQFF. The DNA for the CDR3 is TGCAGTGCTGCCATACTAGCGGGAGTCTACAATGAGCAGTTCTTC.

In DNA form, the CDR3 reads TGTGCCACCAGCAGTATTACCGTCGGCAATCAGCCCCAGCATTTT. Protein sequence: CATSSITVGNQPQHF. J is TRBJ1-5 and V is TRBV15; D is unresolved. The CDR3 has 15 residues. V was shortened by 3 bases and J by 2 bases, with 11 bases between the two germline ends. Germline V gene sequence: CDR1 LNHNV, CDR2 YYDKDF (reference sequence).

The rearrangement uses TRBV11-2 and TRBJ2-7, with TRBD1 matching 7 bases. V shed 4 bases and J 0 bases; nucleotides not matched to a gene: 9. The CDR3 is made up of 16 amino acids. Germline V gene lookup returns CDR1 SGHAT and CDR2 FQNNGV. The CDR3 DNA sequence: TGTGCCAGCAGCTGGGGACAGTTTTCGAGCTCCTACGAGCAGTACTTC. Its translation: CASSWGQFSSSYEQYF.

This clonotype was detected only a few times. This chain uses TRBV4-1 with TRBJ1-5; possibly TRBD1 for D (5 bases). The V end lost 1 base, the J end lost 7 bases, and 11 bases lay between the germline ends. This CDR3 contains 14 residues. Looked up from germline, CDR1 is MGHRA and CDR2 is YSYEKL. This CDR3 is CASSQGQGRQPQHF. The CDR3, as DNA: TGCGCCAGCAGCCAAGGGCAGGGAAGACAGCCCCAGCATTTT.

This clonotype was counted at least ten times. V gene TRBV5-8 combines with J gene TRBJ2-7; D gene uncertain. The CDR3 sequence is 12 residues long. V shed 0 bases and J shed 7 bases, with 8 bases lying between them. Germline CDR1 is SGHTS and CDR2 is YDEGEE. This CDR3 is CASSLVEPEQYF. CDR3 bases: TGTGCCAGCAGCTTGGTCGAGCCGGAGCAGTACTTC.

The rearrangement uses TRBV12-3 or TRBV12-4 and TRBJ2-2; 9 positions match TRBD2. Trimming took 6 bases from V and 6 from J; bases not matched to a gene: 8. The CDR3 has 15 amino acids. The CDR3 is CASSNSGRFAGELFF. The CDR3 nucleotides read TGTGCCAGCAGCAATAGCGGGAGATTTGCCGGGGAGCTGTTTTTT.

The table lists this clonotype with a few counts. The rearrangement links TRBV12-3 or TRBV12-4 to TRBJ2-2, with D perhaps matching TRBD2 (6 bases). This CDR3 is built from 17 residues. V was trimmed by 1 base and J by 7 bases, leaving 19 bases between them. The CDR3 is CASSLGPGTDGLGELFF. Written as DNA, the CDR3 is TGTGCCAGCAGTTTAGGACCTGGGACTGATGGGCTCGGGGAGCTGTTTTTT.

The chain is built from TRBV27 and TRBJ1-3; no firm D call. CDR3 length: 15 amino acids. Trimming removed 1 base at V and 0 bases at J, with 7 bases between. The germline V gene has CDR1 MNHEY and CDR2 SMNVEV (reference sequence). CDR3 sequence: CASSLFGSSGNTIYF. The CDR3 nucleotides read TGTGCCAGCAGTTTATTCGGGAGCTCTGGAAACACCATATATTTT.

The chain carries TRBV19 and TRBJ2-7; D is unclear. V shed 3 bases and J shed 4 bases, with 13 bases lying between them. Germline V gene lookup returns CDR1 LNHDA and CDR2 SQIVND (reference sequence). The CDR3 is 14 amino acids. The CDR3 sequence: CASSIGLKFYEQYF. Here the CDR3 DNA reads TGTGCCAGTAGTATTGGTCTCAAGTTTTACGAGCAGTACTTC.

This clonotype has just one count. The V call is TRBV19, the J call TRBJ1-5; TRBD1 might be the D (5 bases). V lost 4 bases, J lost 3 bases, and 10 bases lay in between. Germline CDR1 reads LNHDA; CDR2 reads SQIVND (reference sequence). The CDR3 is made up of 14 amino acids. The DNA for the CDR3 is TGTGCCAGTAGTACACGGGACTACAATCAGCCCCAGCATTTT. The encoded protein is CASSTRDYNQPQHF. The variable domain in full, with the rest retrieved from reference TRBV19 and TRBJ1-5, is DGGITQSPKYLFRKEGQNVTLSCEQNLNHDAMYWYRQDPGQGLRLIYYSQIVNDFQKGDIAEGYSVSREKKESFPLTVTSAQKNPTAFYLCASSTRDYNQPQHFGDGTRLSIL.

This clonotype was seen more than once but under ten times. This chain uses TRBV7-9 with TRBJ2-7; 10 bases map to TRBD1. V shed 4 bases, J shed 4 bases, and the junction held 4 bases outside the gene matches. The CDR3 sequence is 14 residues long. The germline V gene encodes CDR1 SEHNR and CDR2 FQNEAQ (reference sequence). The CDR3 bases are TGTGCCAGCAGCTCCGGGACAGGGGCATACGAGCAGTACTTC. Protein: CASSSGTGAYEQYF. The whole variable domain, remainder taken from reference TRBV7-9 and TRBJ2-7, is DTGVSQNPRHKITKRGQNVTFRCDPISEHNRLYWYRQTLGQGPEFLTYFQNEAQLEKSRLLSDRFSAERPKGSFSTLEIQRTEQGDSAMYLCASSSGTGAYEQYFGPGTRLTVT.

The chain carries TRBV11-2 and TRBJ2-3, with 10 bases that match TRBD2. Germline CDR1 is SGHAT and CDR2 is FQNNGV. This CDR3 is built from 17 residues. With V trimmed by 1 base and J by 4 bases, 8 bases remained unmatched. The CDR3 reads CASSLVPAGGAPDTQYF. The CDR3 DNA is TGTGCCAGCAGCTTAGTTCCAGCGGGGGGGGCCCCAGATACGCAGTATTTT.

This clonotype was counted a few times. This sequence joins TRBV7-9 and TRBJ2-5, with D tentatively TRBD2 (6 bases). Per germline, CDR1 SEHNR and CDR2 FQNEAQ (reference sequence). The CDR3 totals 16 residues. V was shortened by 1 base and J by 5 bases, with 17 bases between the two germline ends. The CDR3 DNA is TGTGCCAGCAGCTTAGATCCTAGGGACTTAAAGGAGACCCAGTACTTC. This sequence encodes CASSLDPRDLKETQYF.

This chain links TRBV12-3 or TRBV12-4 with TRBJ2-1; 13 nucleotides match TRBD2. This CDR3 has 15 residues. V lost 6 bases to trimming and J lost 7 bases; unmatched junction nucleotides: 6. CDR3 protein: CASREGLAGRNEQFF. DNA of the CDR3: TGTGCCAGCAGGGAGGGACTAGCGGGACGGAATGAGCAGTTCTTC.

This clonotype was observed a few times. The rearrangement joins TRBV5-1 to TRBJ2-7, with 9 bases aligning to TRBD1. V dropped 0 bases and J dropped 3; count of bases not matched to a gene: 7. The CDR3 has 16 residues. The V gene's germline CDR1 is SGHRS and CDR2 YFSETQ. The CDR3 sequence is CASSLGVTGGLYEQYF. CDR3 bases: TGCGCCAGCAGCTTGGGAGTGACAGGGGGTCTCTACGAGCAGTACTTC.

In its sample, this clonotype was seen many times. CDR3 coding DNA: TGTGCCAGCAGCCAAGTCGGACAGCTCTATGGCTACACCTTC. This gives the protein CASSQVGQLYGYTF. The V gene is TRBV14, the J gene TRBJ1-2; a weak D match, TRBD1 (6 bases). This CDR3 is built from 14 residues. Between the trimmed V and J ends, which lost 1 base and 4 bases, there was a span of 10 bases. The germline CDR1 and CDR2 sequences are SGHDN and FVKESK.

J is TRBJ2-7 and V is TRBV4-3; D is possibly TRBD2 (5 bases). CDR1 is LGHNA and CDR2 is YSLEER in the germline V gene. V was clipped by 3 bases and J by 1 base, with 10 bases between them. There are 14 residues in the CDR3. This CDR3 is CASSQSRGSYEQYF. For the CDR3, the DNA is TGCGCCAGCAGCCAGAGCCGGGGATCCTACGAGCAGTACTTC.